The clone carrying this T cell receptor (beta chain) appeared once. The data were taken from a study of blood T cell repertoires in COVID-19. Study at large: Researchers got acute and convalescent COVID-19 samples from the United States, Italy and Spain. PBMCs, B-cell-depleted T cells, or T cells were the source of the cDNA or gDNA that made up the material.

Per the authors' pipeline: Scientists estimated how many nucleated cells there were by amplifying reference gene primers. Profiled with immunoSEQ multiplex PCR; TCRdb holds only in-frame clones, not every one. That table gives V, J and clone size, and the DNA gave D and trimming. The sample includes some 180,000 clones, around four fifths of them seen just once. Sequenced input: peripheral blood. The TCR originated in a woman in her 70s who had recovered from COVID-19.

Written as DNA, the CDR3 is TGTGCCACCAGTATTCGGGGTTCACCCCTCCACTTT. It codes for CATSIRGSPLHF. V gene TRBV19 combines with J gene TRBJ1-6; D gene ambiguous. Looked up from germline, CDR1 is LNHDA and CDR2 is SQIVND (reference sequence). The V and J ends lost 10 bases and 9 bases respectively, with 13 bases between them. The CDR3 length is 12 residues.